The rows below give T cell receptor beta chains drawn from one sample of a study of beta chain features in type 1 diabetes. Data came from immunoSEQ multiplex PCR; TCRdb stores just in-frame clones and leaves some out. The repertoire holds about 140,000 clones, 6.9% seen once, with 1.4% in the top ten. Source material: central memory CD4+ T cells from blood. The receptors stem from a woman under 40 in good health. Both conserved end residues are part of each CDR3. Fields, in order: CDR3 length, V gene, D gene, J gene, CDR3 protein. A D gene is named only where the DNA matches it firmly.

22	TRBV4-3	NA	TRBJ2-3	CASSQGERALGLAPRVTDTQYF
22	TRBV5-3	TRBD2	TRBJ2-1	CARSPGDQGLAGGPQFYNEQFF
16	TRBV5-8	TRBD1	TRBJ2-3	CASSTGTGANTDTQYF
13	TRBV5-4	TRBD1	NA	CASSREGQSEQYF
13	TRBV29-1	NA	TRBJ2-7	CSVEPGDSYEQYF
14	TRBV5-1	TRBD1	TRBJ2-7	CASSIGQGAYEQYF
13	TRBV7-2	NA	TRBJ1-4	CASSLVADEKLFF
15	TRBV18	NA	TRBJ1-5	CASSPDIYSNQPQHF
15	TRBV7-3	NA	TRBJ2-1	CASSLMGSTYNEQFF
17	TRBV12-5	NA	TRBJ2-4	CASGLPSEVRPENIQYF
14	TRBV14	NA	TRBJ2-5	CASSLYGSRETQYF
13	TRBV9	TRBD2	TRBJ2-5	CASSVSAGETQYF
15	TRBV15	TRBD2	TRBJ2-1	CATSRDGGRALEQFF
15	TRBV7-2	NA	TRBJ2-2	CASSLGLANTGELFF
15	TRBV7-3	NA	TRBJ1-1	CASSLTDGGRTEAFF
13	TRBV27	TRBD2	TRBJ2-7	CASSRGEVYEQYF
15	TRBV19	TRBD1	TRBJ1-5	CASTPQQGNYQPQHF
17	TRBV7-8	TRBD1	TRBJ1-3	CASSLGYDRGAGNTIYF
13	TRBV4-3	NA	TRBJ2-7	CASSQELGVEQYF
12	TRBV6-5	NA	TRBJ1-2	CASSWTSYGYTF
12	TRBV30	NA	TRBJ2-7	CAGTEETYEQYF
15	TRBV7-2	NA	TRBJ2-2	CASSSRHLLTGELFF
14	TRBV23-1	NA	TRBJ1-1	CASSLGGGRAEAFF
17	TRBV18	TRBD1	TRBJ2-1	CASSPDAGQGLSNEQFF
12	TRBV27	NA	TRBJ2-3	CASSLEGDTQYF
13	TRBV7-6	NA	TRBJ2-7	CASSLGTFYEQYF
11	TRBV2	NA	TRBJ2-7	CASSRRGGQYF
14	TRBV7-2	NA	TRBJ1-2	CASSTRVENYGYTF
16	TRBV9	NA	TRBJ2-6	CASSGNQMSGANVLTF
15	TRBV5-1	TRBD1	TRBJ2-7	CASSPWAGGVYEQYF
12	TRBV2	NA	TRBJ2-1	CASSDRAGRQFF
16	TRBV19	NA	TRBJ2-1	CASSLPSGSKNNEQFF
15	TRBV2	TRBD1	TRBJ2-1	CASRGRTGEGNEQFF
15	TRBV7-2	TRBD2	TRBJ2-1	CASSFSGRAGNEQFF
11	TRBV7-2	NA	TRBJ2-7	CASSAQGEQYF
15	TRBV19	NA	TRBJ2-1	CAISTGGAGYNEQFF
11	TRBV20-1	NA	TRBJ2-7	CSARPNYEQYF
14	TRBV28	TRBD2	TRBJ2-7	CASKEGGTTYEQYF
12	TRBV4-3	NA	TRBJ2-5	CASSQGRETQYF
15	TRBV6-5	TRBD1	TRBJ2-7	CASSRSQGAAYEQYF
14	TRBV7-9	NA	TRBJ1-2	CASSLTGSLDGYTF
13	TRBV7-2	NA	TRBJ2-1	CASSPLSYNEQFF
16	TRBV7-3	TRBD2	TRBJ2-1	CASSFQAGVRRNEQFF
13	TRBV11-2	NA	TRBJ2-5	CASSKDNQETQYF
16	TRBV27	TRBD2	TRBJ2-2	CASGVAGVFGTGELFF
17	TRBV18	TRBD2	TRBJ2-2	CASSPQGGSSSYGELFF
13	TRBV29-1	NA	TRBJ1-5	CSVVGLPNQPQHF
14	TRBV5-1	TRBD1	TRBJ2-3	CASSSGQGTDTQYF
14	TRBV19	TRBD1	TRBJ1-4	CASSPTGGVEKLFF